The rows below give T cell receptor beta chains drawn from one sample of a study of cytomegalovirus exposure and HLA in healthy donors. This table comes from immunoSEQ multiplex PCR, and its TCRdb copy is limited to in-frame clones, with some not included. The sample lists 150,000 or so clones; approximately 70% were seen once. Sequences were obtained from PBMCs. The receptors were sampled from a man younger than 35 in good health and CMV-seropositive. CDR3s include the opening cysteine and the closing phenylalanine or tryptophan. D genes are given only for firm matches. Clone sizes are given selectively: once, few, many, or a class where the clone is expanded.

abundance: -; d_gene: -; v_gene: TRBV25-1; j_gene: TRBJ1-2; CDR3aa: CASRGDSNYGYTF; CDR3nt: TGTGCCAGCAGGGGGGACTCTAACTATGGCTACACCTTC
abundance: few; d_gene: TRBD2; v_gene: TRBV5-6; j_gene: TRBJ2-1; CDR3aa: CASSPGTSGLNEQFF; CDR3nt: TGTGCCAGCAGCCCGGGGACTAGCGGGTTGAATGAGCAGTTCTTC
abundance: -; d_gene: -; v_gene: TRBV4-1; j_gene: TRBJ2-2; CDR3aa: CASSQAPLGQGTGELFF; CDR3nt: TGCGCCAGCAGCCAAGCCCCCCTCGGCCAGGGCACCGGGGAGCTGTTTTTT
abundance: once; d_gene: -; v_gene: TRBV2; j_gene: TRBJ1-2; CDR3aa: CASSVDSYYGYTF; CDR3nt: TGTGCCAGCAGTGTTGATAGCTACTATGGCTACACCTTC
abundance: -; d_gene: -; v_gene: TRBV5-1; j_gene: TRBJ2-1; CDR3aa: CASSLGGQAPRAEQFF; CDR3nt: TGCGCCAGCAGCTTGGGGGGGCAGGCCCCTCGTGCCGAGCAGTTCTTC
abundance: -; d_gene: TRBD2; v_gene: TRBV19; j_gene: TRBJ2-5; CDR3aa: CASSPGTSGRQETQYF; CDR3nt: TGTGCCAGTAGTCCCGGGACTAGCGGGCGTCAAGAGACCCAGTACTTC
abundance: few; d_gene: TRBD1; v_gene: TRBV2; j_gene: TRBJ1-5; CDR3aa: CASRGGTGGNQPQHF; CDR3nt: TGTGCCAGCAGGGGGGGGACAGGGGGCAATCAGCCCCAGCATTTT
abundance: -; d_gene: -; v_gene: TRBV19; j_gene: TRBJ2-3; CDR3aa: CASSIGSADTQYF; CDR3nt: TGTGCCAGTAGTATTGGTTCGGCAGATACGCAGTATTTT
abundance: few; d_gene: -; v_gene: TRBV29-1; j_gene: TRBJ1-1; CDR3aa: CSVAPQSNTEAFF; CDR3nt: TGCAGCGTTGCCCCACAATCGAACACTGAAGCTTTCTTT
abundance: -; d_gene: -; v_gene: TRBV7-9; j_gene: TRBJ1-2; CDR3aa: CASSLEAGKGYTF; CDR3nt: TGTGCCAGCAGCTTAGAGGCAGGGAAGGGCTACACCTTC
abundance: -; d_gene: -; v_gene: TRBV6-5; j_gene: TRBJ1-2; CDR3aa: CASSLGSDGYGYTF; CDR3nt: TGTGCCAGCAGTTTAGGCAGCGACGGCTATGGCTACACCTTC
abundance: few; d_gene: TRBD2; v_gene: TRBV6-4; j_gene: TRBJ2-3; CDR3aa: CASSEGLAGDTQYF; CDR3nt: TGTGCCAGCAGTGAGGGACTAGCGGGAGATACGCAGTATTTT